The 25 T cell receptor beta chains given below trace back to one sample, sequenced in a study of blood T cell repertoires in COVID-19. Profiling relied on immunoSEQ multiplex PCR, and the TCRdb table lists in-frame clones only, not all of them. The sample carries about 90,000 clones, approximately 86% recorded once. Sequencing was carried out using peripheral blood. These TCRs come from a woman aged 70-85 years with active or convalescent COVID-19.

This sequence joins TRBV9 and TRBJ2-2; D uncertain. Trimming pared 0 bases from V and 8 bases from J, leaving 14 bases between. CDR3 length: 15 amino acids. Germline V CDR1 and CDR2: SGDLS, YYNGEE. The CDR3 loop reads CASSVASGTRGELFF. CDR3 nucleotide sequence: TGTGCCAGCAGCGTAGCTTCCGGAACCAGGGGGGAGCTGTTTTTT.

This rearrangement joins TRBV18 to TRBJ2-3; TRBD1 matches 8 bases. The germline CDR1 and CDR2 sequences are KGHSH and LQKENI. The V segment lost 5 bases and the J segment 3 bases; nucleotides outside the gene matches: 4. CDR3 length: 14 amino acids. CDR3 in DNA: TGTGCCAGCTCAGCGACAGGGGCGACAGATACGCAGTATTTT. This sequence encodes CASSATGATDTQYF.

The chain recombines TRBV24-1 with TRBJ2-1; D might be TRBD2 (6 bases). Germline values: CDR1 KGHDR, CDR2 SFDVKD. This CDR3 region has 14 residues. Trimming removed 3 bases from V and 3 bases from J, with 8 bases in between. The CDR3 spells CATSDRTNYNEQFF. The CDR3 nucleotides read TGTGCCACCAGTGATCGGACTAACTACAATGAGCAGTTCTTC.

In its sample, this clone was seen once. The CDR3 sequence: CASSYRGRNEKLFF. DNA of the CDR3: TGTGCCAGCAGCTACAGGGGGCGGAATGAAAAACTGTTTTTT. The chain carries TRBV5-4 and TRBJ1-4; 9 positions match TRBD1. The CDR3 totals 14 residues. The germline V gene encodes CDR1 SGHNT and CDR2 YYREEE (reference sequence). V shed 3 bases, J shed 5 bases, and the junction held 2 bases outside the gene matches.

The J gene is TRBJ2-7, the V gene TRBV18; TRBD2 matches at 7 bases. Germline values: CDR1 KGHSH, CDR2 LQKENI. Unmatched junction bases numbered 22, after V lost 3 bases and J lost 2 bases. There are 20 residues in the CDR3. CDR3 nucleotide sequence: TGTGCCAGCTCACCGAATCCCTATGACCTAGGAACCAGCGGGACCTACGAGCAGTACTTC. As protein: CASSPNPYDLGTSGTYEQYF.

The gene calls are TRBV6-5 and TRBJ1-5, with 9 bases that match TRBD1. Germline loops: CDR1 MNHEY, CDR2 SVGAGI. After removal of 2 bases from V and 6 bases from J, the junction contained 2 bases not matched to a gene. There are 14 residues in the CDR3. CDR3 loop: CASSYGQGTQPQHF. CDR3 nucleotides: TGTGCCAGCAGTTACGGACAGGGGACTCAGCCCCAGCATTTT.

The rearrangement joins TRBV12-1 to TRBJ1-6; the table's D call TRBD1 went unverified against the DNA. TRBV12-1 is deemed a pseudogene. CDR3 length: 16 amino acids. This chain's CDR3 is CASSQSPGTGCSPLHF. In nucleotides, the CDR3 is TGTGCCAGCAGCCAAAGTCCCGGGACAGGGTGCTCACCCCTCCACTTT.

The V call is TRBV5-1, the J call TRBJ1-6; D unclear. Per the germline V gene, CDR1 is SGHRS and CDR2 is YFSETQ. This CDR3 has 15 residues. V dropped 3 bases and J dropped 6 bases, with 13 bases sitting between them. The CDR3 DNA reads TGCGCCAGCAGCTCGGTAGACTCCGCTAATTCACCCCTCCACTTT. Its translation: CASSSVDSANSPLHF.

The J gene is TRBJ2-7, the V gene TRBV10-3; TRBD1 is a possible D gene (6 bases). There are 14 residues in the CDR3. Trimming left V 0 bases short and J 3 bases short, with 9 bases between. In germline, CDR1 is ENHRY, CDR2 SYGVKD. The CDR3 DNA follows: TGTGCCATCAGTGAGTCGTGGACAGTCTACGAGCAGTACTTC. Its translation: CAISESWTVYEQYF.

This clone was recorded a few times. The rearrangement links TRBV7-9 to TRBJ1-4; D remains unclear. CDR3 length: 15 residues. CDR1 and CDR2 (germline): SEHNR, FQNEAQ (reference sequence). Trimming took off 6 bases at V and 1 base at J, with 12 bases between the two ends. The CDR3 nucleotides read TGTGCCAGCAGTAGTCGAGGCCTAACTAATGAAAAACTGTTTTTT. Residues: CASSSRGLTNEKLFF.

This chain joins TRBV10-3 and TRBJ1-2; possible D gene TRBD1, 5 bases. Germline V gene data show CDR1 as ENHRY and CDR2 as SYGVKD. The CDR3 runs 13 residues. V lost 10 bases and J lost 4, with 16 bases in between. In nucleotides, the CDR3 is TGTGCCACCAGGGCCCCGTTGTTCTATGGCTACACCTTC. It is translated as CATRAPLFYGYTF.

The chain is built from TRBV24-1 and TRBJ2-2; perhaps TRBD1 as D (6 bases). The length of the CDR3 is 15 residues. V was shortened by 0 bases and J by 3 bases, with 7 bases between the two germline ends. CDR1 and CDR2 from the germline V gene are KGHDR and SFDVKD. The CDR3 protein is CATSDLGGDTGELFF. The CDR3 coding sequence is TGTGCCACCAGTGATTTGGGGGGCGACACCGGGGAGCTGTTTTTT.

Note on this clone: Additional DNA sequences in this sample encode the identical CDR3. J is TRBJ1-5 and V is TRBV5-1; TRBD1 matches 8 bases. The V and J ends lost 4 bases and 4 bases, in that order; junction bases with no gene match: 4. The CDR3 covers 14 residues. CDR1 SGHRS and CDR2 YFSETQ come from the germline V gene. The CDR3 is CASSIGTGNQPQHF. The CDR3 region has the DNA TGCGCCAGCAGCATAGGGACAGGAAATCAGCCCCAGCATTTT.

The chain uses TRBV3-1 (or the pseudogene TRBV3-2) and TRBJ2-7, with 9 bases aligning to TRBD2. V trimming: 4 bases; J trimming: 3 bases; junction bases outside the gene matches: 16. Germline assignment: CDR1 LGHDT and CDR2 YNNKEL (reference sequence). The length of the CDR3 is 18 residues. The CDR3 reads CASSRKSRERGEFYEQYF. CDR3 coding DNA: TGTGCCAGCAGCCGAAAAAGCCGGGAGCGGGGGGAATTCTACGAGCAGTACTTC.

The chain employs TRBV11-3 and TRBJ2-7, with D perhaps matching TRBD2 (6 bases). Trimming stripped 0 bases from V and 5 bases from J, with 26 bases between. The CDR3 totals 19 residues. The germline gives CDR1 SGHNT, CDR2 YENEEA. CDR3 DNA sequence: TGTGCCAGCAGCTTAGAGAATAGACTAGTTTGGGGTCCTACCCACGAGCAGTACTTC. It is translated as CASSLENRLVWGPTHEQYF.

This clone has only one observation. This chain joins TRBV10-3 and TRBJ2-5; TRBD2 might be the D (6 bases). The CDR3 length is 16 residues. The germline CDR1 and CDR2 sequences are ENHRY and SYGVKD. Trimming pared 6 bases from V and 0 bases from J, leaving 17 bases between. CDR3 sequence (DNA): TGTGCCATCAGAGACTCATCCCGGGACTACCAAGAGACCCAGTACTTC. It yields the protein CAIRDSSRDYQETQYF.

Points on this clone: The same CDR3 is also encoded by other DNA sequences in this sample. DNA for the CDR3: TGTGCCATCAGTGAGGGGCAGGGTAATCAGCCCCAGCATTTT. It specifies CAISEGQGNQPQHF. This chain joins TRBV10-3 and TRBJ1-5; a possible D gene is TRBD1 (5 bases). Germline CDR1 and CDR2: ENHRY and SYGVKD. Trimming stripped 2 bases from V and 4 bases from J, with 9 bases between. The CDR3 has 14 amino acids.

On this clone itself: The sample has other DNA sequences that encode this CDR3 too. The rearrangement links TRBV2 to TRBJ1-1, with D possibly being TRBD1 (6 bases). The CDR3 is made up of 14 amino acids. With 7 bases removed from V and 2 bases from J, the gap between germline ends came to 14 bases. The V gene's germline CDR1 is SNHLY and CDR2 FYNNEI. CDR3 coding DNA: TGTGCCAGCAAGGGGGGGGCGGGCAACACTGAAGCTTTCTTT. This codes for CASKGGAGNTEAFF.

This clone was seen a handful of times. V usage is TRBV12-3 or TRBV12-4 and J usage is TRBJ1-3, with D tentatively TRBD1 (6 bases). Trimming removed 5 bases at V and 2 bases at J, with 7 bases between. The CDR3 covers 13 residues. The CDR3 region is CASSTGTGNTIYF. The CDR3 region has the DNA TGTGCCAGCAGTACAGGGACTGGAAACACCATATATTTT.

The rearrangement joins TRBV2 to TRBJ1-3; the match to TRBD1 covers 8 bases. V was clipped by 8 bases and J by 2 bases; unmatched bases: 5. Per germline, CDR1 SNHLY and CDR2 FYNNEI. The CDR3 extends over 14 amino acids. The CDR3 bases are TGTGCCAGCGGTCGGGACAGGACTGGAAACACCATATATTTT. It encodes CASGRDRTGNTIYF.

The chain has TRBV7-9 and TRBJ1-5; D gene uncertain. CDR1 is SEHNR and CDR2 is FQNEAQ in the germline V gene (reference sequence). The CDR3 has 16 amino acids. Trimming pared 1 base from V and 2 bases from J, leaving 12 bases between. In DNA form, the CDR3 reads TGTGCCAGCAGCTTAGTAGGAGGTAATCGCAATCAGCCCCAGCATTTT. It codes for CASSLVGGNRNQPQHF.

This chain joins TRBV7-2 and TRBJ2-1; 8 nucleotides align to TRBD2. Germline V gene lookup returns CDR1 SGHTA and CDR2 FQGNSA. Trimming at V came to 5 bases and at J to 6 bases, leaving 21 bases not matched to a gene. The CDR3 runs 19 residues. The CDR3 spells CASSRHIYSGDSLGNEQFF. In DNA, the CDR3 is TGTGCCAGCAGCCGCCATATTTATAGCGGGGACTCTCTCGGCAATGAGCAGTTCTTC.

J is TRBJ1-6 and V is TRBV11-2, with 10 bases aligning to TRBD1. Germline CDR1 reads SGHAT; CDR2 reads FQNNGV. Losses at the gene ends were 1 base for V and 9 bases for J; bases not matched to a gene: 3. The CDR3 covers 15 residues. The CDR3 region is CASSLAGTGVSPLHF. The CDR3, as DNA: TGTGCCAGCAGCTTAGCTGGGACAGGGGTTTCACCCCTCCACTTT.

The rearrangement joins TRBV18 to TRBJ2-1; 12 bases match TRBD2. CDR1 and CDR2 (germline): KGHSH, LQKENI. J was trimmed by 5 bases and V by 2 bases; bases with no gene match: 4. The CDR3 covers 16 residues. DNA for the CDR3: TGTGCCAGCTCACCAACACTAGCGGGGGGAGACAATGAGCAGTTCTTC. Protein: CASSPTLAGGDNEQFF.

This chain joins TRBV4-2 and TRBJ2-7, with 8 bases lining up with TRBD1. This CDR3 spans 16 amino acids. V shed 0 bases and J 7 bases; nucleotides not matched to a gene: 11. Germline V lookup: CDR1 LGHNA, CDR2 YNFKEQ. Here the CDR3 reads CASSQDIQGAFREQYF. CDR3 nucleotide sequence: TGTGCCAGCAGCCAAGATATCCAGGGGGCATTTCGAGAGCAGTACTTC.